This TCR beta chain stems from a study of blood T cell repertoires in COVID-19. Whole-study context: There were acute and convalescent COVID-19 samples, and they came from the United States, Italy and Spain. T cells, B-cell-depleted T cells, or PBMCs provided the cDNA or gDNA that served as material.

In the original workflow: By means of reference gene primer amplification, nucleated cell counts were estimated. Profiled with immunoSEQ multiplex PCR; TCRdb holds only in-frame clones, not every one. V, J and clone size reflect that table, while D and trimming were determined from the DNA. The data show around 170,000 clones, about 86% seen once. Germline CDR1 reads MNHNY; CDR2 reads SVGAGI (reference sequence). This CDR3 has 12 amino acids. V shed 6 bases, J shed 6 bases, and the junction held 3 bases outside the gene matches. This TCR was sampled from a young man with active or convalescent COVID-19. Sequencing was done on a sample of peripheral blood. V gene TRBV6-6 combines with J gene TRBJ2-3; TRBD2 matches 7 bases. For the CDR3, the DNA is TGTGCCAGCAGACACGGGAGGGATACGCAGTATTTT. Its translation: CASRHGRDTQYF.